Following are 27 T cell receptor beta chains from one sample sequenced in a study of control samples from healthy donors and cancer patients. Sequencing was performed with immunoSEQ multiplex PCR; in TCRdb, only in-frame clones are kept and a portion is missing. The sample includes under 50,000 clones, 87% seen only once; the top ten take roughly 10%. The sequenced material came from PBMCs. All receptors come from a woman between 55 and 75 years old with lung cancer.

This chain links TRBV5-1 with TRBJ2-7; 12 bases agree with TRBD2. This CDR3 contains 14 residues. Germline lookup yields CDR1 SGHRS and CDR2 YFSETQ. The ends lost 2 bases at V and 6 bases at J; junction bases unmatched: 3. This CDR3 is CASSLGLAGREQYF. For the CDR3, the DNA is TGCGCCAGCAGCTTAGGACTAGCGGGACGCGAGCAGTACTTC.

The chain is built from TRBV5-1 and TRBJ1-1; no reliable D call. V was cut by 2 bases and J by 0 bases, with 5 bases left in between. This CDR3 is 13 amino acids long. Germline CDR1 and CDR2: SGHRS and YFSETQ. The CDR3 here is CASSFRVNTEAFF. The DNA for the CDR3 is TGCGCCAGCAGCTTTAGGGTGAACACTGAAGCTTTCTTT.

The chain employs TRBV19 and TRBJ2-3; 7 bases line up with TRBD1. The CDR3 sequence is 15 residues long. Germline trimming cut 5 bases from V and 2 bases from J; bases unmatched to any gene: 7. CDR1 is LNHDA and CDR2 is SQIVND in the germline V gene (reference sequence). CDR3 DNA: TGTGCCAGTAGTGAGGGACAGACCAACACAGATACGCAGTATTTT. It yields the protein CASSEGQTNTDTQYF.

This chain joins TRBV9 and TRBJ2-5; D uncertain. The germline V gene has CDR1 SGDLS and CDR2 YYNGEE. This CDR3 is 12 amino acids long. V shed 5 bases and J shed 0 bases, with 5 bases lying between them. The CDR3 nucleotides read TGTGCCAGCAGTGCCAACCAAGAGACCCAGTACTTC. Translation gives CASSANQETQYF.

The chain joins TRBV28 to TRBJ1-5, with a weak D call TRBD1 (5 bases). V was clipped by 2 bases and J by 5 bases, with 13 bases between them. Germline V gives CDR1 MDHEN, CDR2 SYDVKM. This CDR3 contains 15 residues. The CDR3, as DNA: TGTGCCAGCAGTTTACTAACAGGTCGAGATCAGCCCCAGCATTTT. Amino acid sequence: CASSLLTGRDQPQHF.

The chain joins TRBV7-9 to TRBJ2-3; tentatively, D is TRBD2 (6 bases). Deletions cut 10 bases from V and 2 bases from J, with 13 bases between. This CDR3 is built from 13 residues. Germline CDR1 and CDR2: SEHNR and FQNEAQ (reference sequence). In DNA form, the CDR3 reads TGTGCCATCGCGGGGCCCGTCACAGATACGCAGTATTTT. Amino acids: CAIAGPVTDTQYF.

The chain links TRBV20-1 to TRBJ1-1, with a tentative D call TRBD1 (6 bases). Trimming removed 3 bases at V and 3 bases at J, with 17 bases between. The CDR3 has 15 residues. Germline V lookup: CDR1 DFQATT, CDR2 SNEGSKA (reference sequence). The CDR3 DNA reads TGCAGTGCTAGTGACCGCGGGGGGCGGGACACTGAAGCTTTCTTT. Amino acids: CSASDRGGRDTEAFF.

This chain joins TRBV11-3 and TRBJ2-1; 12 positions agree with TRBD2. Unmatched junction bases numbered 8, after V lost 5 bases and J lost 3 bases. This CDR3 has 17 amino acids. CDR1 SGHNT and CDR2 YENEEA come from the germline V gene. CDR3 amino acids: CASSPPGLAGNYNEQFF. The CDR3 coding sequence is TGTGCCAGCAGCCCTCCCGGACTAGCGGGAAACTACAATGAGCAGTTCTTC. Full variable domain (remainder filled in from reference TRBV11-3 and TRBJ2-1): EAGVVQSPRYKIIEKKQPVAFWCNPISGHNTLYWYLQNLGQGPELLIRYENEEAVDDSQLPKDRFSAERLKGVDSTLKIQPAELGDSAVYLCASSPPGLAGNYNEQFFGPGTRLTVL.

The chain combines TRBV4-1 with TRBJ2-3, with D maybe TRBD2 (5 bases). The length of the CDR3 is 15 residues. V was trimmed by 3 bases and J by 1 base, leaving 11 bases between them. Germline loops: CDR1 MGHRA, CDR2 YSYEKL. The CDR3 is CASSQRTGGTDTQYF. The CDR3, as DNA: TGCGCCAGCAGCCAGAGGACTGGGGGCACAGATACGCAGTATTTT.

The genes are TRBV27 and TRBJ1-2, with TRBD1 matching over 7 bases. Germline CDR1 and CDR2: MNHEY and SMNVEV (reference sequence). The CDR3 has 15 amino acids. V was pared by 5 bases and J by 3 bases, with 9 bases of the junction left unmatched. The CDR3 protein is CASSTLTGRDYGYTF. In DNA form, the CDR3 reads TGTGCCAGCAGTACTCTGACAGGGAGGGACTATGGCTACACCTTC.

The DNA of the CDR3 is TGTGCCATCCTGACAGAGAACACTGAAGCTTTCTTT. Protein: CAILTENTEAFF. The rearrangement joins TRBV10-3 to TRBJ1-1; D is possibly TRBD1 (5 bases). CDR1 and CDR2 (germline): ENHRY, SYGVKD. The V gene lost 8 bases and the J gene lost 1 base, with 8 bases spanning the gap. The CDR3 loop spans 12 amino acids.

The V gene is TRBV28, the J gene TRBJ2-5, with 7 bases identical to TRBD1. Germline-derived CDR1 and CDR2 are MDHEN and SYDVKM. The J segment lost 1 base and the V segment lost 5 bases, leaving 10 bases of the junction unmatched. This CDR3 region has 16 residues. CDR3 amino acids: CASSLKPRQGQETQYF. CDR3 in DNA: TGTGCCAGCAGTCTTAAGCCTCGACAGGGCCAAGAGACCCAGTACTTC.

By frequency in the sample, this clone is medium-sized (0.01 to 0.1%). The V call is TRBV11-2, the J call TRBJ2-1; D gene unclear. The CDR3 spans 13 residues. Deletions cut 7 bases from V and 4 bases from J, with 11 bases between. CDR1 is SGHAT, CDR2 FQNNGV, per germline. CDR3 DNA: TGTGCCAGCAATAAAGCAAATTACAATGAGCAGTTCTTC. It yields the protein CASNKANYNEQFF.

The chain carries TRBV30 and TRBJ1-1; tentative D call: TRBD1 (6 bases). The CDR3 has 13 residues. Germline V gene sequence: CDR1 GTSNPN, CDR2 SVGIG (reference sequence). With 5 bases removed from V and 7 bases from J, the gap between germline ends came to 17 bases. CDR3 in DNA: TGTGCCTGGTCGGGACAATGGGGTGGTGAAGCTTTCTTT. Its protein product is CAWSGQWGGEAFF.

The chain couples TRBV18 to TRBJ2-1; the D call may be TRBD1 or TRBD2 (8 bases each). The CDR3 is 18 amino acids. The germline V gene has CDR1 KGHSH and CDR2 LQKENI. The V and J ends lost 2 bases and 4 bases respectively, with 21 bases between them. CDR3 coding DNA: TGTGCCAGCTCACCAATGCAGGGGGCGGCTAGCGGGTACAATGAGCAGTTCTTC. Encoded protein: CASSPMQGAASGYNEQFF.

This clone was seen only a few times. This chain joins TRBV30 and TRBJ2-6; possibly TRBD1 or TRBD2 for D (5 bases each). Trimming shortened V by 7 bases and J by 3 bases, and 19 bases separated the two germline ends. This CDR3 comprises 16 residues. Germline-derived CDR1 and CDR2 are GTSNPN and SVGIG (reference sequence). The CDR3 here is CASSGSSLVGANVLTF. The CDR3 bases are TGTGCCTCCTCAGGGAGCAGCCTAGTTGGGGCCAACGTCCTGACTTTC.

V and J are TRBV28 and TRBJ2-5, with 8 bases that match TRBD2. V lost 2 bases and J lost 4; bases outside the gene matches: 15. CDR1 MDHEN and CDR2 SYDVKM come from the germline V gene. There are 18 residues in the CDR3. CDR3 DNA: TGTGCCAGCAGTTTAGCTTACCGCGGGGGGCTATGGTCAGAGACCCAGTACTTC. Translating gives CASSLAYRGGLWSETQYF.

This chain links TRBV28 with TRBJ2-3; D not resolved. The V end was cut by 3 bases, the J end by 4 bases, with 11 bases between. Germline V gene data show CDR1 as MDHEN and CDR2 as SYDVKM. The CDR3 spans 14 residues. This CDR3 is CASSLSVRPDTQYF. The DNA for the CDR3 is TGTGCCAGCAGTTTGTCGGTGAGACCAGATACGCAGTATTTT.

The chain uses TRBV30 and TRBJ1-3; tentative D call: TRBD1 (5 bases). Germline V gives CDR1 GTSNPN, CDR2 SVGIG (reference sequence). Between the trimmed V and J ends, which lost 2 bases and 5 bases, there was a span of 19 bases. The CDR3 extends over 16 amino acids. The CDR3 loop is CAWSSSREFRRNTIYF. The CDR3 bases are TGTGCCTGGAGTTCCTCCAGGGAATTCCGAAGAAACACCATATATTTT.

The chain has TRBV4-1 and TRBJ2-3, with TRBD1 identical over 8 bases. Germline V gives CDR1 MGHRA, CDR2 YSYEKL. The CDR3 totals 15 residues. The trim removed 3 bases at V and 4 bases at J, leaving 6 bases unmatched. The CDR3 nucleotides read TGCGCCAGCAGCCACCCGGACAGGGACGCAGATACGCAGTATTTT. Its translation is CASSHPDRDADTQYF.

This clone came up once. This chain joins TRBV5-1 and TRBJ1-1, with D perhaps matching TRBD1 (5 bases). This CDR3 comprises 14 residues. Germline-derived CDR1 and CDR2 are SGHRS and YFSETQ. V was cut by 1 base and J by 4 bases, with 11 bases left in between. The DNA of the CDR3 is TGCGCCAGCAGCTTGTACGGGGCGGTCACTGAAGCTTTCTTT. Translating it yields CASSLYGAVTEAFF.

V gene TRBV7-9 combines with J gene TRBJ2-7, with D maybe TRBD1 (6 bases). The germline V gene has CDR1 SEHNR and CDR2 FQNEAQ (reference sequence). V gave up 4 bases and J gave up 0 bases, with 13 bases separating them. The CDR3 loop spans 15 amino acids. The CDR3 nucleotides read TGTGCCAGCAGCTACAGGGAAATGGGCTCCTACGAGCAGTACTTC. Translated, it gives CASSYREMGSYEQYF.

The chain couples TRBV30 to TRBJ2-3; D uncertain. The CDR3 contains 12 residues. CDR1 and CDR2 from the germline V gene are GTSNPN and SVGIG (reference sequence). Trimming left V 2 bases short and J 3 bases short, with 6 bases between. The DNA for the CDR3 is TGTGCCTGGAGTCCAGGTACAGATACGCAGTATTTT. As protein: CAWSPGTDTQYF.

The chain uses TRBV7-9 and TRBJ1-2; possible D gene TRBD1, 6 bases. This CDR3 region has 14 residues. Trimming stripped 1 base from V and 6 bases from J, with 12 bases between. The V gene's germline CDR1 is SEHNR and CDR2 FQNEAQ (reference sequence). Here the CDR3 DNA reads TGTGCCAGCAGCTTAGGACAGGAGTGGGATGGCTACACCTTC. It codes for CASSLGQEWDGYTF.

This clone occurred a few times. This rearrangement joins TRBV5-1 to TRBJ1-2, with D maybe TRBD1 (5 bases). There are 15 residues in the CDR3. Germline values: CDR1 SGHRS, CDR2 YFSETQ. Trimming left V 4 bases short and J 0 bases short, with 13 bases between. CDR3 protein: CASSRGFRANYGYTF. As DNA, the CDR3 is TGCGCCAGCAGCCGGGGCTTCCGAGCTAACTATGGCTACACCTTC.

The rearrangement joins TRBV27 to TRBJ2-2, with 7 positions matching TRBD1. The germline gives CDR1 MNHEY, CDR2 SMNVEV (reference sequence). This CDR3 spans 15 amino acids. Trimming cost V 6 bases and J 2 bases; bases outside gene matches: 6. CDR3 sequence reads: CASRPGTENTGELFF. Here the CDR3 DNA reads TGTGCCAGCAGACCCGGGACAGAAAACACCGGGGAGCTGTTTTTT.

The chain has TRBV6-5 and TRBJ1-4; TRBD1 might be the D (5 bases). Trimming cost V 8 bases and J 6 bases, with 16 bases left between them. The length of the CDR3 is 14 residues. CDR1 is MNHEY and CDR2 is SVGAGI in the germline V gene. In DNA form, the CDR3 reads TGTGCCAGCGGGACCCGGGACTCATATGAAAAACTGTTTTTT. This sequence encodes CASGTRDSYEKLFF.